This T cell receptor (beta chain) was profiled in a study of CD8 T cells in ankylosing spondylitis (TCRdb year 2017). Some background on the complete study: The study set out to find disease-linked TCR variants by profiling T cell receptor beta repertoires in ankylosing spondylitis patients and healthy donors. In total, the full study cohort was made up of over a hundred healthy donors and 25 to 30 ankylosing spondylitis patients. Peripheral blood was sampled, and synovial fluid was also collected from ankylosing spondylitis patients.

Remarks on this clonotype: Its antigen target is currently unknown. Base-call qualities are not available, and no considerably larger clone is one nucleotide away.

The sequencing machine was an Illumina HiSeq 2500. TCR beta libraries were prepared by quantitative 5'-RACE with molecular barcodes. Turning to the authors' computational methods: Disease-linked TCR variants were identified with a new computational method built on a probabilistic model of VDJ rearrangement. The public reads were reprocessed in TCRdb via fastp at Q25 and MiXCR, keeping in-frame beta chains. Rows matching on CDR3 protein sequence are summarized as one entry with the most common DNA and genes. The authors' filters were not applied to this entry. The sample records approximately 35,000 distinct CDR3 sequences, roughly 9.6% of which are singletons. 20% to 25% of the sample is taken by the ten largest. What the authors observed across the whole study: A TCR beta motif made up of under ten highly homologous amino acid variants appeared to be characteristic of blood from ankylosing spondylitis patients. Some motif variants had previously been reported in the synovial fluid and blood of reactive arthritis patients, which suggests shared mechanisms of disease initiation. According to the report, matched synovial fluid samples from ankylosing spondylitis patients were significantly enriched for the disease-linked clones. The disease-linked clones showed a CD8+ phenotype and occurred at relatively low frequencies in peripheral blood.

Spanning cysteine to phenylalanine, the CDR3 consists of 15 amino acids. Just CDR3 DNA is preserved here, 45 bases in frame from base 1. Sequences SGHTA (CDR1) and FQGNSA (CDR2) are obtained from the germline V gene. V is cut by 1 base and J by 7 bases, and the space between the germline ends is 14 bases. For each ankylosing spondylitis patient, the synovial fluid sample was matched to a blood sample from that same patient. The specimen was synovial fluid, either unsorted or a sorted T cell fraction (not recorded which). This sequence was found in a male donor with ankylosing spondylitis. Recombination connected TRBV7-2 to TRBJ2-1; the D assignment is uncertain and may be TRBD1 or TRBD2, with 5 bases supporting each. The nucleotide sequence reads TGTGCCAGCAGCTTAGGGCAGGGACGGTATAATGAGCAGTTCTTC. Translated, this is CASSLGQGRYNEQFF.